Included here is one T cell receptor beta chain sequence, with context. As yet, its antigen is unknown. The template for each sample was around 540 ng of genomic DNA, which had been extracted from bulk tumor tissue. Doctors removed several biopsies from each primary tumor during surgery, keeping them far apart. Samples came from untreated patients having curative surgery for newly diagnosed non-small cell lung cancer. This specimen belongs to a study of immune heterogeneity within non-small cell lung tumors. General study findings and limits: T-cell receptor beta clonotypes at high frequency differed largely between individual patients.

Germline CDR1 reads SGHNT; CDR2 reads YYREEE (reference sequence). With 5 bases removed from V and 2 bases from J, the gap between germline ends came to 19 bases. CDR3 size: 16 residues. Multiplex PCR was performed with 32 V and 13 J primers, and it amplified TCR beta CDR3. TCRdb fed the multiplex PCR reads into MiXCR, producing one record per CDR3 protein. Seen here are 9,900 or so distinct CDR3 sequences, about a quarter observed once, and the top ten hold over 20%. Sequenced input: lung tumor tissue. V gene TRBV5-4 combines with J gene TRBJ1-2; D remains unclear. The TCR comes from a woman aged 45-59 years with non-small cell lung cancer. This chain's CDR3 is CASRLGEGGRNYGYTF. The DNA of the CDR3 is TGTGCCAGCAGGCTGGGTGAGGGCGGCCGCAACTATGGCTACACCTTC.